What follows are 7 T cell receptor beta chains derived from one specimen sequenced in a study of shared clonotypes between healthy human individuals. The repertoire was sequenced with immunoSEQ multiplex PCR; TCRdb's copy has only in-frame clones and lacks some. The data contain around 1,900,000 clones, roughly 93% of them singletons. Terminally differentiated effector memory CD45RA+ cells were left out of the naive CD8 fraction, which was CD45RO-negative and positively selected for CCR7. Input material: naive CD8+ T cells from PBMCs. The receptors were gathered from a man aged 18 to 29 in good health. Some clones in this sample may be carry-over from other donors' samples.

V and J are TRBV28 and TRBJ1-2; 7 bases line up with TRBD1. The CDR3 contains 15 residues. V trimming: 5 bases; J trimming: 4 bases; junction bases outside the gene matches: 10. Germline V gene sequence: CDR1 MDHEN, CDR2 SYDVKM. CDR3 bases: TGTGCCAGCAGTATCACGACAGGGACCGTCTATGGCTACACCTTC. This codes for CASSITTGTVYGYTF.

This chain uses TRBV7-6 with TRBJ2-7; D is possibly TRBD1 (6 bases). V was cut by 3 bases and J by 4 bases, with 19 bases left in between. The length of the CDR3 is 16 residues. CDR1 and CDR2 from the germline V gene are SGHVS and FNYEAQ. The CDR3: CASSFAEGVREYEQYF. The CDR3 bases are TGTGCCAGCAGCTTCGCCGAGGGGGTGAGGGAATACGAGCAGTACTTC. Full variable domain (rest looked up from reference TRBV7-6 and TRBJ2-7): GAGVSQSPRYKVTKRGQDVALRCDPISGHVSLYWYRQALGQGPEFLTYFNYEAQQDKSGLPNDRFSAERPEGSISTLTIQRTEQRDSAMYRCASSFAEGVREYEQYFGPGTRLTVT.

This clone was counted once. J is TRBJ2-7 and V is TRBV9; unclear D gene. V shed 4 bases and J shed 3 bases, with 20 bases lying between them. The CDR3 is 16 amino acids. CDR1 is SGDLS and CDR2 is YYNGEE in the germline V gene. The CDR3 coding sequence is TGTGCCAGCAGCCCCAGCCCGCGGACCCGAAACTACGAGCAGTACTTC. This sequence encodes CASSPSPRTRNYEQYF.

V gene TRBV19 combines with J gene TRBJ2-7; 11 positions agree with TRBD2. Germline lookup yields CDR1 LNHDA and CDR2 SQIVND (reference sequence). The junction had 9 bases not matched to a gene; V was cut back by 5 bases and J by 3 bases. The CDR3 loop spans 16 amino acids. The CDR3 loop is CASSGGGLAEFYEQYF. As DNA, the CDR3 is TGTGCCAGTAGTGGGGGGGGACTAGCGGAGTTCTACGAGCAGTACTTC.

The J gene is TRBJ2-7, the V gene TRBV6-1; TRBD1 matches 8 bases. J lost 3 bases, V lost 6 bases, and 4 bases had no gene match. Germline CDR1 and CDR2: MNHNS and SASEGT. CDR3 length: 13 residues. The CDR3 loop is CASRAGTGYEQYF. In nucleotides, the CDR3 is TGTGCCAGCAGAGCCGGGACAGGCTACGAGCAGTACTTC.

This clone was detected a few times. Other DNA sequences in the sample encode the same CDR3. Written as DNA, the CDR3 is TGTGCCATCAGCGACCGGGACAGCAATCAGCCCCAGCATTTT. Encoded protein: CAISDRDSNQPQHF. The chain uses TRBV10-3 and TRBJ1-5, with TRBD1 as a possible D gene (5 bases). The CDR3 length is 14 residues. Between the trimmed V and J ends, which lost 6 bases and 1 base, there was a span of 10 bases. The germline gives CDR1 ENHRY, CDR2 SYGVKD.

CDR3 amino acids: CASSLRAHRGGKQYF. DNA of the CDR3: TGTGCCAGCAGTTTAAGGGCCCACAGGGGTGGGAAGCAGTACTTC. The chain couples TRBV28 to TRBJ2-7; 7 bases are shared with TRBD1. The CDR3 length is 15 residues. Germline CDR1 MDHEN, CDR2 SYDVKM. Trimming cost V 2 bases and J 8 bases; bases outside gene matches: 12.